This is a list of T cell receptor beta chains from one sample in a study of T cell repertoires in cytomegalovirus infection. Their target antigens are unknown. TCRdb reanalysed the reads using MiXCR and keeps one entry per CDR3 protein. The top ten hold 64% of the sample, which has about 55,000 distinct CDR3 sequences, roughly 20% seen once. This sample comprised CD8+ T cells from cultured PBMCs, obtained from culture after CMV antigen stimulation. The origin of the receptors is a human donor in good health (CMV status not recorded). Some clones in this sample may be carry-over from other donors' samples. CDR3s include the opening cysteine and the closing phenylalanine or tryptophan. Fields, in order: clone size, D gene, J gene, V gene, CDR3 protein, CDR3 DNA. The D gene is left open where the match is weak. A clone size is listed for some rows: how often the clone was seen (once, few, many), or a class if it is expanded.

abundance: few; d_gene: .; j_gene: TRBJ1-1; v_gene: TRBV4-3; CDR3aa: CASSPQAYMNTEAFF; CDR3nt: TGCGCCAGCAGCCCACAGGCCTACATGAACACTGAAGCTTTCTTT
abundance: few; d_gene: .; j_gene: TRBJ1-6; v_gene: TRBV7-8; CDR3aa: CASSSTGSSYNSPLHF; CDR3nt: TGTGCCAGCAGCTCTACAGGGAGCTCCTATAATTCACCCCTCCACTTT
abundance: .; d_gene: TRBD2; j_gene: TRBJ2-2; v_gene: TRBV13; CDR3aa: CASSVGKGGATGELFF; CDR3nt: TGTGCCAGCAGCGTCGGGAAGGGAGGGGCCACCGGGGAGCTGTTTTTT
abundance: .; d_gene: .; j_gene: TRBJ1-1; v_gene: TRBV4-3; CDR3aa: CASSQEGIGGTEAFF; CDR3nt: TGCGCCAGCAGCCAAGAAGGAATAGGAGGCACTGAAGCTTTCTTT
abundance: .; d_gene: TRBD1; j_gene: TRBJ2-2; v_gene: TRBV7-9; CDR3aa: CASSQGDRGAGELFF; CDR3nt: TGTGCCAGCAGCCAGGGCGACAGGGGCGCCGGGGAGCTGTTTTTT
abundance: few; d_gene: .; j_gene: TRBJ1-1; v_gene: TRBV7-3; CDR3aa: CASSLLGQNTEAFF; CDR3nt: TGTGCCAGCAGCTTATTAGGACAGAACACTGAAGCTTTCTTT
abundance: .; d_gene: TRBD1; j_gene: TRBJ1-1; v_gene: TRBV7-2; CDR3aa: CASSFPSGQGSNTEAFF; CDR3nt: TGTGCCAGCAGCTTCCCGTCGGGACAGGGTTCGAACACTGAAGCTTTCTTT
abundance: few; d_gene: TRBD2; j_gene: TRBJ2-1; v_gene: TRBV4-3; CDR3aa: CASSQGLADLNEQFF; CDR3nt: TGCGCCAGCAGCCAAGGACTAGCGGATCTTAATGAGCAGTTCTTC
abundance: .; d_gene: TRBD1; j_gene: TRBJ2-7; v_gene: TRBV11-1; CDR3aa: CASSPRTGEYEQYF; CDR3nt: TGTGCCAGCAGCCCCCGGACAGGGGAATACGAGCAGTACTTC
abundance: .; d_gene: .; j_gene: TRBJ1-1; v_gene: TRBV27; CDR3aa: CATHNPQDEAFF; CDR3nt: TGTGCCACCCATAACCCACAGGATGAAGCTTTCTTT
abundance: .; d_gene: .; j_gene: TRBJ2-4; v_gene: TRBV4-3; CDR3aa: CASSQDRQGYIQYF; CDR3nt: TGCGCCAGCAGCCAAGATAGGCAGGGATACATTCAGTACTTC
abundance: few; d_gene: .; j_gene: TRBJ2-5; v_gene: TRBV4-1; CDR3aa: CASSQRSSVNQETQYF; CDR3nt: TGCGCCAGCAGCCAAAGGTCTAGCGTCAACCAAGAGACCCAGTACTTC
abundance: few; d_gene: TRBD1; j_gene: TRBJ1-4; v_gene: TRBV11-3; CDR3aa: CASSTTGRSTNEKLFF; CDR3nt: TGTGCCAGCAGCACGACAGGGAGGTCGACTAATGAAAAACTGTTTTTT
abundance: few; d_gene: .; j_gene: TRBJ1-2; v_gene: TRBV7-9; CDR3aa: CASSLGPEGTF; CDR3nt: TGTGCCAGCAGCTTAGGCCCAGAAGGCACCTTC
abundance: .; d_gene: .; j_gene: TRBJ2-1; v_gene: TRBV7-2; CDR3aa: CASSLPLSEHYNEQFF; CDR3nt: TGTGCCAGCAGTCTCCCCCTGTCGGAGCACTACAATGAGCAGTTCTTC
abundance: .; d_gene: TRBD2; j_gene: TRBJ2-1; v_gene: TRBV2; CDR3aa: CASTPGLAGVNEQFF; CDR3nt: TGTGCCAGCACCCCGGGACTAGCGGGAGTTAATGAGCAGTTCTTC
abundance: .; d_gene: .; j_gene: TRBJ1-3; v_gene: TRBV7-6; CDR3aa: CASSLGRNSGNTIYF; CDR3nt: TGTGCCAGCAGCTTAGGACGAAACTCTGGAAACACCATATATTTT
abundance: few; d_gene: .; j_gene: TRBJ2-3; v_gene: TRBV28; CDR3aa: CAIIVSDTQYF; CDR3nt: TGTGCCATCATAGTGTCCGATACGCAGTATTTT
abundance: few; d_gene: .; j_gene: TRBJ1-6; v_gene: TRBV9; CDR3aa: CASSVGSSYNSPLHF; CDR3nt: TGTGCCAGCAGCGTCGGGAGCTCCTATAATTCACCCCTCCACTTT
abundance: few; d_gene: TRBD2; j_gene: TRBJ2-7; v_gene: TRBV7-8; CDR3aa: CASSRRGGEQYF; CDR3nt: TGTGCCAGCAGCCGACGGGGGGGGGAGCAGTACTTC
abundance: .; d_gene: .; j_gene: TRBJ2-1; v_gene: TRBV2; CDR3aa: CASSEGSGAYNEQFF; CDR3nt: TGTGCCAGCAGTGAGGGTAGCGGTGCCTACAATGAGCAGTTCTTC
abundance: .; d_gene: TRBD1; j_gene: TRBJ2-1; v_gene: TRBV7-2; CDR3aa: CASSRQGAVNEQFF; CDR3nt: TGTGCCAGCAGCAGACAGGGGGCTGTGAATGAGCAGTTCTTC
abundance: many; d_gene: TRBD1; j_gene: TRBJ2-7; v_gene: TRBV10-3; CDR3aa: CAISEEGQSYEQYF; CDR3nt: TGTGCCATCAGTGAAGAGGGACAGTCCTACGAGCAGTACTTC
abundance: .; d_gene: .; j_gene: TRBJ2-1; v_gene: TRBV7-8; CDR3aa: CASRAGLTYNEQFF; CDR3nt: TGTGCCAGCAGGGCCGGACTCACCTACAATGAGCAGTTCTTC
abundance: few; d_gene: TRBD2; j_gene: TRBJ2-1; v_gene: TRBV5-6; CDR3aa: CASSAGAASYNEQFF; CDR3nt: TGTGCCAGCAGCGCGGGAGCAGCTTCCTACAATGAGCAGTTCTTC
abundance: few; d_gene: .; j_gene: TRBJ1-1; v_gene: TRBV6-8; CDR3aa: CASSPDMNTEAFF; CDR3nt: TGTGCCAGCAGTCCCGACATGAACACTGAAGCTTTCTTT
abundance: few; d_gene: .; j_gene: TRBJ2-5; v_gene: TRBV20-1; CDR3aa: CSAREGRGQTQYF; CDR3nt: TGCAGTGCTAGAGAGGGCCGGGGGCAGACCCAGTACTTC
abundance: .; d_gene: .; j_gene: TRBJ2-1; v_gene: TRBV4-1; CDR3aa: CASSQVTETSRDYEQFF; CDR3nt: TGCGCCAGCAGCCAAGTGACTGAGACTAGTCGAGACTATGAGCAGTTCTTC